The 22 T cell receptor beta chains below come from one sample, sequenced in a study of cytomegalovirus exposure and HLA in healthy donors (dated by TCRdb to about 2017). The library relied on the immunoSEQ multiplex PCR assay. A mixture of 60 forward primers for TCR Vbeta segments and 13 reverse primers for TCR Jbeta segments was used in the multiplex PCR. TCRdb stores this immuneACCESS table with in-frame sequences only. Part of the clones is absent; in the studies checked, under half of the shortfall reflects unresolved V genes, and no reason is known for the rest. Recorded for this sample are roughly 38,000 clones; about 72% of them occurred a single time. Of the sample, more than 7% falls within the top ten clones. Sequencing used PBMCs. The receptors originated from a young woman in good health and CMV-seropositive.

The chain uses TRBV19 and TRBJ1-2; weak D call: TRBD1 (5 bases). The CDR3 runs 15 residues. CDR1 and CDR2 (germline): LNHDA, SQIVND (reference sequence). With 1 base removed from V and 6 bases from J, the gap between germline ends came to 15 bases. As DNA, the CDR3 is TGTGCCAGTAGTATAGTAACAGGTGCATCCAATGGCTACACCTTC. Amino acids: CASSIVTGASNGYTF.

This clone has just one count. The CDR3 loop reads CASSYSSRASEAFF. The CDR3 region has the DNA TGTGCCAGCAGTTACTCGTCCAGGGCTAGTGAAGCTTTCTTT. The genes are TRBV6-6 and TRBJ1-1, with D possibly TRBD1 on 5 matching bases. Looked up from germline, CDR1 is MNHNY and CDR2 is SVGAGI (reference sequence). The CDR3 extends over 14 amino acids. V was trimmed by 0 bases and J by 7 bases, leaving 12 bases between them.

In DNA, the CDR3 is TGTGCCAGCAGCTTAGCCTTGGCAGGGGGCAAAGCTTTCTTT. Its translation is CASSLALAGGKAFF. The chain is built from TRBV7-2 and TRBJ1-1; 8 positions agree with TRBD1. The junction had 6 bases not matched to a gene; V was cut back by 0 bases and J by 9 bases. This CDR3 has 14 residues. CDR1 SGHTA and CDR2 FQGNSA come from the germline V gene. Filled out from reference TRBV7-2 and TRBJ1-1, the complete variable domain reads GAGVSQSPSNKVTEKGKDVELRCDPISGHTALYWYRQSLGQGLEFLIYFQGNSAPDKSGLPSDRFSAERTGGSVSTLTIQRTQQEDSAVYLCASSLALAGGKAFFGQGTRLTVV.

The CDR3 bases are TGTGCCAGCAGCCGGGGCAGGGCGCCCCCTCAAGAGACCCAGTACTTC. Protein sequence: CASSRGRAPPQETQYF. V and J are TRBV14 and TRBJ2-5, with a possible D match to TRBD1 (5 bases). Germline lookup yields CDR1 SGHDN and CDR2 FVKESK. The CDR3 length is 16 residues. V shed 4 bases and J shed 2 bases, with 17 bases lying between them.

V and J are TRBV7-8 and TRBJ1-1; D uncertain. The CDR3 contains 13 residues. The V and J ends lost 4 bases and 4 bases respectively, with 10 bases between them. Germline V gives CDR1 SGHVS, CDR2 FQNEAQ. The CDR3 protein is CASSYGSRTEAFF. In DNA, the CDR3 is TGTGCCAGCAGCTACGGGAGTCGCACTGAAGCTTTCTTT.

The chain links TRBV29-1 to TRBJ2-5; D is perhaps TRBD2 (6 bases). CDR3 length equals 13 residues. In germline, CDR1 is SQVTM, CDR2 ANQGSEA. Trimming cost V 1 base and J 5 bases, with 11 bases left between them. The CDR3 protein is CSVEGDSLETQYF. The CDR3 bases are TGCAGCGTTGAAGGGGACTCTTTGGAGACCCAGTACTTC.

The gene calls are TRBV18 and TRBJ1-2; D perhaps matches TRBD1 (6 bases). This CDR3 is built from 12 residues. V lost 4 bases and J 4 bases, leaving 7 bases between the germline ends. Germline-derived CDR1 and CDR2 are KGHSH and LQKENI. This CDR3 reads CASSLGGYGYTF. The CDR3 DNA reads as TGTGCCAGCTCACTAGGGGGCTATGGCTACACCTTC.

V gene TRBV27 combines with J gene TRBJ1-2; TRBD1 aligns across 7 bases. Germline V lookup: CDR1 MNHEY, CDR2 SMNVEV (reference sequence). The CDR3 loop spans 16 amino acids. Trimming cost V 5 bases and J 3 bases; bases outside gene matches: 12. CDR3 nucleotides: TGTGCCAGCAGTCAACGACGAGTTGGGACAGACTATGGCTACACCTTC. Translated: CASSQRRVGTDYGYTF.

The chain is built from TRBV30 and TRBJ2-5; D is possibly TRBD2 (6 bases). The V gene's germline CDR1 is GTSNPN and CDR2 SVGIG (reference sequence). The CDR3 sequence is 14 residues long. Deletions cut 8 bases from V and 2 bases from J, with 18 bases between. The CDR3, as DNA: TGTGCCCGTAGTCGGGGGACGGCGCAAGAGACCCAGTACTTC. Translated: CARSRGTAQETQYF.

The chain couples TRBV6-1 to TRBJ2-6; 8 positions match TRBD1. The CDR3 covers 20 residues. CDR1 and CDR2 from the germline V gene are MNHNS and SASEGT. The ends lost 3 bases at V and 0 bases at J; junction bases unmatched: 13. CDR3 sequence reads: CASSDRSTGAMTSGANVLTF. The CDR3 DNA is TGTGCCAGCAGTGACCGGTCGACAGGGGCGATGACCTCTGGGGCCAACGTCCTGACTTTC.

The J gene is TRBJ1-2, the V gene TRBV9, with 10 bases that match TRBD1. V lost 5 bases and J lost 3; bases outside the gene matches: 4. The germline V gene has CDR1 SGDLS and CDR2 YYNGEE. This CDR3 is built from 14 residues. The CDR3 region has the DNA TGTGCCAGCAGGAGGACAGGGGGGGACTATGGCTACACCTTC. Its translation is CASRRTGGDYGYTF.

Here the CDR3 reads CASRLQGNTEAFF. The CDR3 DNA follows: TGTGCCAGCAGGCTACAGGGGAACACTGAAGCTTTCTTT. V and J are TRBV6-5 and TRBJ1-1; the D gene is possibly TRBD1 (6 bases). Trimming cost V 6 bases and J 1 base, with 9 bases left between them. The CDR3 totals 13 residues. Germline-derived CDR1 and CDR2 are MNHEY and SVGAGI.

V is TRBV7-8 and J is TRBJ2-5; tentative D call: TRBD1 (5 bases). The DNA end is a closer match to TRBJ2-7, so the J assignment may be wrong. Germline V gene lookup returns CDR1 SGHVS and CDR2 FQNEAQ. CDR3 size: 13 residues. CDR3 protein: CASTRQSLPEQYF. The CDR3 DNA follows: TGTGCCAGCACCCGACAGTCTCTCCCCGAGCAGTACTTC.

CDR3 loop: CASSYAQGNTEAFF. DNA for the CDR3: TGTGCCAGCAGTTACGCACAGGGGAACACTGAAGCTTTCTTT. The chain is built from TRBV6-6 and TRBJ1-1; weak D call: TRBD1 (6 bases). Trimming removed 2 bases at V and 1 base at J, with 8 bases between. CDR1 is MNHNY and CDR2 is SVGAGI in the germline V gene (reference sequence). The CDR3 extends over 14 amino acids.

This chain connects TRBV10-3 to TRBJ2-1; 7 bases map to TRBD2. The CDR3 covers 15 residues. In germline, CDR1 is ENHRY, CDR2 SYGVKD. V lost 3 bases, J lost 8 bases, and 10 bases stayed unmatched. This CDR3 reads CAISDDGRGSDEQFF. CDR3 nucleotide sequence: TGTGCCATCAGTGACGATGGGAGGGGAAGCGATGAGCAGTTCTTC.

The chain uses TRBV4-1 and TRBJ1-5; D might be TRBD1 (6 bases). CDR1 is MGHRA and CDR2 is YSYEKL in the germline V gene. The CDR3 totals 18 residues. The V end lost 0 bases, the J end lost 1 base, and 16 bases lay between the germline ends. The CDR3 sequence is CASSQDGGSLGSNQPQHF. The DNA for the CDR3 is TGCGCCAGCAGCCAAGATGGGGGCTCCCTGGGGAGCAATCAGCCCCAGCATTTT.

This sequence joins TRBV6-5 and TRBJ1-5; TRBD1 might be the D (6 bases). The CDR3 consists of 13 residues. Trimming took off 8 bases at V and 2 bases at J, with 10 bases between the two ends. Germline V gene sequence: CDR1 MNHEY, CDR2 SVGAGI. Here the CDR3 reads CASGTNGNQPQHF. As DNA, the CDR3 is TGTGCCAGCGGGACAAATGGCAATCAGCCCCAGCATTTT.

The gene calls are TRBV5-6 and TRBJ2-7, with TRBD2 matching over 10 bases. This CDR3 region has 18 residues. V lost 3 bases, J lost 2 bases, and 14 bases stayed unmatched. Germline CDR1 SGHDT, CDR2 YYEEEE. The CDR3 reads CASSSVSLTSGVAYEQYF. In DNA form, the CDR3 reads TGTGCCAGCAGCTCAGTTTCTCTTACTAGCGGGGTCGCCTACGAGCAGTACTTC.

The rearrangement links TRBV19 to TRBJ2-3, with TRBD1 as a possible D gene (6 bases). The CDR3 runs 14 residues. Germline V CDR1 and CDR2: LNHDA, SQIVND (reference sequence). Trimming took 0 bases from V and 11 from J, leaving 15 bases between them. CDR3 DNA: TGTGCCAGTAGTATAGAGGCTGGGGGCTTGGGGCAGTATTTT. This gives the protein CASSIEAGGLGQYF.

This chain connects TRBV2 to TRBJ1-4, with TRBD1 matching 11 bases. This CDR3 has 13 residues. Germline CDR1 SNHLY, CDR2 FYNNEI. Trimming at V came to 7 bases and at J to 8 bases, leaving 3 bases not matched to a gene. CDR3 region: CASTGTGGEKLFF. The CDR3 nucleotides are TGTGCCAGCACCGGGACAGGGGGAGAAAAACTGTTTTTT.

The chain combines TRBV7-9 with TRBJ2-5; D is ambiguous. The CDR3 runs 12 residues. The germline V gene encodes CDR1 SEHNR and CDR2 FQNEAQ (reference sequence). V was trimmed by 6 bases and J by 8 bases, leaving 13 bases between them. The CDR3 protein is CASRQQTQTQYF. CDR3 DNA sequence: TGTGCCAGCAGACAGCAAACGCAAACCCAGTACTTC.

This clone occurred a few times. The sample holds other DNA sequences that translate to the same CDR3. The CDR3 region has the DNA TGCAGCGTTCGCCAGCCAGGGGGCCGCGGCTATGGCTACACCTTC. The encoded protein is CSVRQPGGRGYGYTF. The rearrangement uses TRBV29-1 and TRBJ1-2, with 8 bases matching TRBD1. This CDR3 is built from 15 residues. The junction had 12 bases not matched to a gene; V was cut back by 5 bases and J by 4 bases. Germline V gene lookup returns CDR1 SQVTM and CDR2 ANQGSEA.